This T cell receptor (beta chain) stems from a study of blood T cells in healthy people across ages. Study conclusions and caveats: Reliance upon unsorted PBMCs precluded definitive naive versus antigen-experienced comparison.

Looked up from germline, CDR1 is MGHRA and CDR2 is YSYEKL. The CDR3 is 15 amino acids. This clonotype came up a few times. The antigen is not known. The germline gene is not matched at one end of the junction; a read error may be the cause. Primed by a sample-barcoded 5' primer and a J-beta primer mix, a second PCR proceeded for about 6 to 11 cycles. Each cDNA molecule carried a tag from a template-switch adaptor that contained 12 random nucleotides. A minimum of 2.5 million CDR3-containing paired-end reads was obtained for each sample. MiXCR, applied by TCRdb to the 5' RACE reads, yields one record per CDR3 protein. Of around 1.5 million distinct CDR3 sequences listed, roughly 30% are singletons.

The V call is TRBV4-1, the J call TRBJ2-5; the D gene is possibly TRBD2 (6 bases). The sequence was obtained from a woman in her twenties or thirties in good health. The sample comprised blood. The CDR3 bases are TGCACCAGCAGCCAACCAGGAGGGAACCAAGAGACCCAGTACTTC. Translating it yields CTSSQPGGNQETQYF.